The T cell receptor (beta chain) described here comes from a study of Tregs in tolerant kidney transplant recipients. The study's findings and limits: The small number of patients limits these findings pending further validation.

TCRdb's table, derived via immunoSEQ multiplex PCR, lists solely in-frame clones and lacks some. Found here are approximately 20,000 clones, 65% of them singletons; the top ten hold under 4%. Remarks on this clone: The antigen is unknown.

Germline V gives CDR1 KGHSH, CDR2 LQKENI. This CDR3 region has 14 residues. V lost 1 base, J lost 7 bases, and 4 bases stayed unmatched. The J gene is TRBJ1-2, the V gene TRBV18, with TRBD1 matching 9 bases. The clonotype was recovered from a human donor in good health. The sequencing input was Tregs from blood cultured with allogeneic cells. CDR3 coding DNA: TGTGCCAGCTCACCACAAGGGACAGGGATTGGCTACACCTTC. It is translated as CASSPQGTGIGYTF. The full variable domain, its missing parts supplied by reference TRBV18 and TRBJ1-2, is NAGVMQNPRHLVRRRGQEARLRCSPMKGHSHVYWYRQLPEEGLKFMVYLQKENIIDESGMPKERFSAEFPKEGPSILRIQQVVRGDSAAYFCASSPQGTGIGYTFGSGTRLTVV.